This paragraph covers one TCR delta chain sequence. The antigen is undetermined. The source of the sample is a study of human gamma delta and Vdelta1 T cells. TCRdb reapplied CATT to the PCR reads. The table includes 13,000 or so delta-chain clones, approximately 51% detected once. Germline V gene lookup returns CDR1 TSWWSYY and CDR2 QGS. The CDR3 has 23 amino acids. Trimming pared 4 bases from V and 0 bases from J, leaving 36 bases between. Study outcomes and limitations: Reportedly, Delta One T cells were polyclonal and broadly targeted acute myeloid leukemia.

J is TRDJ1 and V is TRDV1; D possibly corresponds to TRDD2 (8 bases). Source material: Vdelta1 gamma-delta T cells from blood grown in culture (DOT cells). This TCR was sampled from a human donor in good health. The CDR3 is CALGGTFLADWGQQLRYTDKLIF. The DNA for the CDR3 is TGTGCTCTTGGGGGCACCTTCCTAGCAGACTGGGGCCAACAGCTACGGTACACCGATAAACTCATCTTT.